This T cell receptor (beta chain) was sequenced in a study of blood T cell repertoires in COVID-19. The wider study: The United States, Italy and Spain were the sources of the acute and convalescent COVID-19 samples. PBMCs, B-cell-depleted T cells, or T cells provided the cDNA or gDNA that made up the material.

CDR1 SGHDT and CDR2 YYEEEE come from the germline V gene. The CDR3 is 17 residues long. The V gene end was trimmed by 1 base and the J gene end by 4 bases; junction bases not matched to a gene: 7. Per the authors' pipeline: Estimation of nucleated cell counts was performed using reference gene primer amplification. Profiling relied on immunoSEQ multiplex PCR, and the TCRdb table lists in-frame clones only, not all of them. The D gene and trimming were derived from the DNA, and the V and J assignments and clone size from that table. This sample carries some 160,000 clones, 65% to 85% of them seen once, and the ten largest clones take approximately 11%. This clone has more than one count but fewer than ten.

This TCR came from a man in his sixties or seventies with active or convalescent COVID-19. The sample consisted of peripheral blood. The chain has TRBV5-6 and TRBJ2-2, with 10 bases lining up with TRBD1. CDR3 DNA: TGTGCCAGCAGCTTGACCGGGACAGGGGTCGGCACCGGGGAGCTGTTTTTT. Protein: CASSLTGTGVGTGELFF.